This T cell receptor (beta chain) was retrieved from a study of immune cell composition in non-small cell lung cancer. Study results and caveats: In adenocarcinoma, maximal tumour-associated clone frequency tracked TIL tumour reactivity. Tumour-associated clones >0.5% occurred in 25% to 40% of adenocarcinomas, approximately 74% of squamous. Dominant in vivo tumour-associated clones were not shown to share tumour-reactive sequences.

Normal lung sampling was at least 3 cm from the tumour, as distant as possible. Frozen unsorted single-cell suspensions supplied the genomic DNA. Produced via immunoSEQ multiplex PCR; TCRdb's table is partial and in-frame only. The repertoire consists of around 3,400 clones, with around 67% occurring once and the leading ten covering less than 30%. The CDR3 sequence is 15 residues long. Germline V gene lookup returns CDR1 MNHNS and CDR2 SASEGT. V was trimmed by 5 bases and J by 4 bases, leaving 15 bases between them. This clone was counted only a few times. Its antigen remains unknown. The sequencing input was non-adjacent lung tissue. This TCR came from a human donor with non-small cell lung cancer. The chain has TRBV6-1 and TRBJ1-3; the D gene is possibly TRBD1 (5 bases). For the CDR3, the DNA is TGTGCCAGCAGTTTTATCTCAGGGTTGGGAAACACCATATATTTT. Its translation is CASSFISGLGNTIYF.